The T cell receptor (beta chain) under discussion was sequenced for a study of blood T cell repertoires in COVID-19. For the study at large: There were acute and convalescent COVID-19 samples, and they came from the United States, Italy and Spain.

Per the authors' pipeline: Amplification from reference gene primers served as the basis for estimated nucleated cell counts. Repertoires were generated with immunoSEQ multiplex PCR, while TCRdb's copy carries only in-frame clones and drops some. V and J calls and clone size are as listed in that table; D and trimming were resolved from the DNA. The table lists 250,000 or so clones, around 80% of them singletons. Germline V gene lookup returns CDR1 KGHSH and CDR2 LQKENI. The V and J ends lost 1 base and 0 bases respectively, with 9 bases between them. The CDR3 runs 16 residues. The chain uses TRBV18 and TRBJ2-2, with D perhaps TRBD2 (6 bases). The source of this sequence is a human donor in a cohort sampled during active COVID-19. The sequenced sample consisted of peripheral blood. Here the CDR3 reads CASSPRGDSNTGELFF. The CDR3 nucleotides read TGTGCCAGCTCACCACGAGGGGACTCGAACACCGGGGAGCTGTTTTTT.